This TCR beta chain was obtained from a study of CD8 T cells in Susac syndrome. The CDR3 runs to 12 residues. V lost 6 bases, J lost 10 bases, and 13 bases lay in between. Germline CDR1 reads MDHEN; CDR2 reads SYDVKM. The RNA, about 0.5 to 1 ug, was put through reverse transcription using random hexamers. TCRdb redid the calling of the immunoSEQ multiplex PCR reads with MiXCR, one entry per CDR3 protein. The table lists 150,000 to 200,000 distinct CDR3 sequences, 95% of them singletons, with 0.15% to 0.2% in the top ten. The chain has TRBV28 and TRBJ2-1; D assignment may be TRBD1 or TRBD2 (6 bases each). Specimen: CD8+ T cells from PBMCs. The receptor was derived from a human donor with Susac syndrome. CDR3 in amino acids: CASRSPGAEQFF. The CDR3 nucleotides read TGTGCCAGCAGATCGCCGGGGGCGGAGCAGTTCTTC.